This entry lists 25 T cell receptor beta chains sequenced from one sample in a study of T-cell memory formation after mild COVID-19. TCRdb ran MiXCR on the 5' RACE reads and lists one entry per CDR3 protein. There are 470,000 or so distinct CDR3 sequences in the sample; roughly 25% occur only once, and about 12% lies in the top ten. The sequenced sample was PBMCs or a T cell subset sorted from them (not recorded which). All receptors come from an adult woman who had mild COVID-19 (a few samples of this study predate the infection). Cell type and time point are not known.

The rearrangement uses TRBV3-1 and TRBJ1-1; D not resolved. Trimming cost V 0 bases and J 1 base, with 9 bases left between them. Germline V gene lookup returns CDR1 LGHDT and CDR2 YNNKEL (reference sequence). The CDR3 runs to 15 residues. CDR3 bases: TGTGCCAGCAGCCAAGATCCCCACCCGAACACTGAAGCTTTCTTT. This sequence encodes CASSQDPHPNTEAFF.

The V call is TRBV7-6, the J call TRBJ2-7; 7 bases align to TRBD2. Trimming took 5 bases from V and 2 from J; bases not matched to a gene: 6. Germline lookup yields CDR1 SGHVS and CDR2 FNYEAQ. This CDR3 region has 14 residues. This CDR3 is CASSEGGGAYEQYF. CDR3 sequence (DNA): TGTGCCAGCAGCGAAGGCGGGGGTGCCTACGAGCAGTACTTC.

The chain combines TRBV6-4 with TRBJ2-3; 8 bases line up with TRBD2. V lost 6 bases and J lost 4; bases outside the gene matches: 3. The germline gives CDR1 MRHNA, CDR2 SNTAGT. The CDR3 has 13 amino acids. The CDR3 region is CASSGGDPDTQYF. DNA of the CDR3: TGTGCCAGCAGCGGGGGGGACCCAGATACGCAGTATTTT.

The genes are TRBV5-1 and TRBJ2-1; tentative D call: TRBD1 (6 bases). The CDR3 spans 15 residues. Trimming stripped 3 bases from V and 2 bases from J, with 12 bases between. Germline CDR1 is SGHRS and CDR2 is YFSETQ. The CDR3 bases are TGCGCCAGCAGCTCAGGGGTGGGCCCCTACAATGAGCAGTTCTTC. It codes for CASSSGVGPYNEQFF. The full variable domain, with the rest looked up from reference TRBV5-1 and TRBJ2-1, is KAGVTQTPRYLIKTRGQQVTLSCSPISGHRSVSWYQQTPGQGLQFLFEYFSETQRNKGNFPGRFSGRQFSNSRSEMNVSTLELGDSALYLCASSSGVGPYNEQFFGPGTRLTVL.

This clonotype was found a few times. The rearrangement links TRBV5-1 to TRBJ2-7, with TRBD1 matching 11 bases. The germline gives CDR1 SGHRS, CDR2 YFSETQ. Trimming removed 5 bases from V and 2 bases from J; junction bases left unmatched: 6. This CDR3 is 15 amino acids long. In DNA, the CDR3 is TGCGCCAGCAGACACCGGGACAGGGGGACCTACGAGCAGTACTTC. This codes for CASRHRDRGTYEQYF.

V is TRBV6-1 and J is TRBJ2-3; maybe TRBD1 (6 bases). Trimming took off 5 bases at V and 6 bases at J, with 15 bases between the two ends. CDR1 and CDR2 (germline): MNHNS, SASEGT. The CDR3 sequence is 14 residues long. This CDR3 reads CASSQNRVMDTQYF. The CDR3 DNA reads as TGTGCCAGCAGTCAAAACAGGGTTATGGATACGCAGTATTTT.

V gene TRBV5-1 combines with J gene TRBJ2-1, with D possibly being TRBD2 (6 bases). CDR1 and CDR2 (germline): SGHRS, YFSETQ. V lost 2 bases to trimming and J lost 0 bases, with 15 bases between them. This CDR3 contains 17 residues. The CDR3 DNA sequence: TGCGCCAGCAGCTTCGGGCTAGCGAGGAGCTCCTACAATGAGCAGTTCTTC. It is translated as CASSFGLARSSYNEQFF.

This clonotype was found many times. The chain has TRBV12-3 or TRBV12-4 and TRBJ2-2; a possible D gene is TRBD1 (6 bases). CDR3 length equals 14 residues. The V end lost 5 bases, the J end lost 2 bases, and 9 bases lay between the germline ends. The CDR3 loop is CASSQQGNTGELFF. CDR3 in DNA: TGTGCCAGCAGTCAACAGGGAAACACCGGGGAGCTGTTTTTT.

Only a few counts were recorded for this clonotype. The V call is TRBV18, the J call TRBJ2-1; 7 bases map to TRBD2. This CDR3 spans 14 amino acids. Germline V CDR1 and CDR2: KGHSH, LQKENI. Trimming removed 0 bases from V and 8 bases from J; junction bases left unmatched: 4. The CDR3: CASSPPGRGDEQFF. The CDR3 coding sequence is TGTGCCAGCTCACCACCTGGGAGGGGCGATGAGCAGTTCTTC.

A few counts support this clonotype. The rearrangement joins TRBV20-1 to TRBJ2-7; 7 bases line up with TRBD2. The V and J ends lost 0 bases and 5 bases, in that order; junction bases with no gene match: 10. This CDR3 spans 15 amino acids. Germline V gene sequence: CDR1 DFQATT, CDR2 SNEGSKA (reference sequence). CDR3 loop: CSARDRREMSHEQYF. The CDR3 DNA sequence: TGCAGTGCTAGAGATCGGCGGGAGATGAGCCACGAGCAGTACTTC.

This clonotype was counted a few times. This chain uses TRBV9 with TRBJ2-1; D may be TRBD2 (5 bases). The germline CDR1 and CDR2 sequences are SGDLS and YYNGEE. The CDR3 is made up of 16 amino acids. V lost 4 bases, J lost 2 bases, and 16 bases lay in between. The CDR3 nucleotides read TGTGCCAGCAGCACGTCCCTAGCCGAACCCTACAATGAGCAGTTCTTC. It specifies CASSTSLAEPYNEQFF.

This chain links TRBV5-1 with TRBJ2-7; 9 nucleotides align to TRBD1. J lost 7 bases, V lost 0 bases, and 8 bases had no gene match. CDR1 is SGHRS, CDR2 YFSETQ, per germline. This CDR3 has 15 residues. Here the CDR3 DNA reads TGCGCCAGCAGCTTGGATGGGACAGGGAATCGGGAGCAGTACTTC. Protein: CASSLDGTGNREQYF.

The genes are TRBV5-8 and TRBJ2-3; D is ambiguous. Per germline, CDR1 SGHTS and CDR2 YDEGEE. The CDR3 consists of 12 residues. V shed 4 bases and J shed 4 bases, with 7 bases lying between them. CDR3 sequence reads: CASSASADTQYF. CDR3 coding DNA: TGTGCCAGCAGCGCAAGTGCAGATACGCAGTATTTT.

This chain connects TRBV10-3 to TRBJ1-5; a possible D gene is TRBD1 (5 bases). CDR1 ENHRY and CDR2 SYGVKD come from the germline V gene. With 5 bases removed from V and 3 bases from J, the gap between germline ends came to 11 bases. CDR3 size: 14 residues. The CDR3: CAISQGSDNQPQHF. The CDR3 nucleotides are TGTGCCATCAGTCAGGGATCGGACAATCAGCCCCAGCATTTT.

V usage is TRBV20-1 and J usage is TRBJ1-2; TRBD1 matches 12 bases. The CDR3 covers 15 residues. Losses at the gene ends were 6 bases for V and 4 bases for J; bases not matched to a gene: 9. CDR1 is DFQATT and CDR2 is SNEGSKA in the germline V gene (reference sequence). DNA of the CDR3: TGCAGTGCCACCCGGGGACAGGGGGCAAGCTATGGCTACACCTTC. It translates to CSATRGQGASYGYTF.

This clonotype was counted a few times. This chain connects TRBV5-8 to TRBJ2-1, with D tentatively TRBD1 (6 bases). CDR3 length: 16 amino acids. Trimming stripped 4 bases from V and 0 bases from J, with 14 bases between. The germline CDR1 and CDR2 sequences are SGHTS and YDEGEE. The CDR3 DNA reads as TGTGCCAGCAGCGGACGACAGGTGAGCTCCTACAATGAGCAGTTCTTC. Residues: CASSGRQVSSYNEQFF.

The J gene is TRBJ2-1, the V gene TRBV27, with a possible D match to TRBD1 (6 bases). Trimming pared 5 bases from V and 1 base from J, leaving 12 bases between. Germline V gene data show CDR1 as MNHEY and CDR2 as SMNVEV (reference sequence). The CDR3 spans 15 residues. The DNA of the CDR3 is TGTGCCAGCAGTGCAGGGGCGCCATCCTACAATGAGCAGTTCTTC. Protein sequence: CASSAGAPSYNEQFF.

There are many counts of this clonotype. The chain carries TRBV5-6 and TRBJ2-2; D not certain. V lost 2 bases and J lost 2, with 7 bases in between. The CDR3 extends over 14 amino acids. Germline CDR1 SGHDT, CDR2 YYEEEE. The CDR3 nucleotides read TGTGCCAGCAGCTTTCTGGGAAACACCGGGGAGCTGTTTTTT. Its translation is CASSFLGNTGELFF. The full variable domain, in which reference TRBV5-6 and TRBJ2-2 provide the parts outside the CDR3, is DAGVTQSPTHLIKTRGQQVTLRCSPKSGHDTVSWYQQALGQGPQFIFQYYEEEERQRGNFPDRFSGHQFPNYSSELNVNALLLGDSALYLCASSFLGNTGELFFGEGSRLTVL.

J is TRBJ2-1 and V is TRBV9; 7 positions agree with TRBD2. Trimming at V came to 2 bases and at J to 4 bases, leaving 18 bases not matched to a gene. CDR3 size: 19 residues. Germline CDR1 is SGDLS and CDR2 is YYNGEE. CDR3 bases: TGTGCCAGCAGCGTCCCCTCCAATAGCGCTAGCGGTAAATACAATGAGCAGTTCTTC. It translates to CASSVPSNSASGKYNEQFF.

The V gene is TRBV20-1, the J gene TRBJ1-1, with D possibly TRBD1 on 5 matching bases. V lost 3 bases and J lost 10, with 21 bases in between. Germline V gene sequence: CDR1 DFQATT, CDR2 SNEGSKA (reference sequence). The CDR3 is made up of 14 amino acids. CDR3 DNA sequence: TGCAGTGCTAGGGGGCCGGGGGTAATCGGCGTAGCTTTCTTT. Amino acids: CSARGPGVIGVAFF.

This clonotype was counted a few times. The chain has TRBV9 and TRBJ2-1; 7 nucleotides agree with TRBD1. J lost 5 bases, V lost 4 bases, and 9 bases had no gene match. Germline V lookup: CDR1 SGDLS, CDR2 YYNGEE. The CDR3 extends over 15 amino acids. The CDR3 DNA reads as TGTGCCAGCAGCCCGAGGGGGCAGGGGAACAATGAGCAGTTCTTC. Amino acids: CASSPRGQGNNEQFF.

The chain carries TRBV19 and TRBJ1-5, with a tentative D call TRBD1 (6 bases). In germline, CDR1 is LNHDA, CDR2 SQIVND (reference sequence). Trimming removed 9 bases at V and 7 bases at J, with 19 bases between. This CDR3 is 14 amino acids long. The CDR3 DNA reads TGTGCCAGCTCCCGAGCAGGGGTAGGACAGCCCCAGCATTTT. It encodes CASSRAGVGQPQHF.

This clonotype was seen more than once but under ten times. V usage is TRBV15 and J usage is TRBJ1-1; TRBD1 might be the D (5 bases). The germline V and J ends were trimmed by 5 bases and 5 bases, with 12 bases remaining between them. The CDR3 runs 13 residues. Germline V gene data show CDR1 as LNHNV and CDR2 as YYDKDF (reference sequence). The CDR3 DNA reads as TGTGCCACCAGCGGGGGGGGAGGGACTGAAGCTTTCTTT. It encodes CATSGGGGTEAFF.

This clonotype was seen more than once but under ten times. V gene TRBV6-5 combines with J gene TRBJ1-3; TRBD1 is a possible D gene (5 bases). Per germline, CDR1 MNHEY and CDR2 SVGAGI. The CDR3 contains 18 residues. Trimming shortened V by 0 bases and J by 2 bases, and 17 bases separated the two germline ends. CDR3 in DNA: TGTGCCAGCAGTTACTCCCGGTGGGCCAGGGAAGCTGGAAACACCATATATTTT. Translation: CASSYSRWAREAGNTIYF.

The chain employs TRBV30 and TRBJ2-4; perhaps TRBD2 as D (6 bases). The CDR3 extends over 18 amino acids. In germline, CDR1 is GTSNPN, CDR2 SVGIG (reference sequence). V lost 3 bases, J lost 0 bases, and 21 bases lay in between. As DNA, the CDR3 is TGTGCCTGGAGCCTCCCGGGACTTACCTTCCTAGCCAAAAACATTCAGTACTTC. Translated: CAWSLPGLTFLAKNIQYF.